The present TCR beta chain was sequenced within a study of blood T cell repertoires in COVID-19. About the study: Material from acute and convalescent COVID-19 was sourced from the United States, Italy and Spain.

Under the authors' procedure: Reference gene primer amplification gave estimated nucleated cell counts. Sequencing used immunoSEQ multiplex PCR; TCRdb keeps in-frame clones, though not all of them. V and J calls plus clone size are reproduced from that table; the DNA served to infer D and trimming. The sample lists 150,000 to 190,000 clones, approximately 73% occurring once. V gave up 2 bases and J gave up 3 bases; unmatched junction bases: 4. Germline CDR1 and CDR2: SGHRS and YFSETQ. This CDR3 is built from 14 residues. The rearrangement uses TRBV5-1 and TRBJ1-2; the match to TRBD1 covers 7 bases. The sequence came from a woman at least 80 years old with acute or convalescent COVID-19. Sequences were obtained from peripheral blood. CDR3 DNA sequence: TGCGCCAGCAGCTTAGAGGGGGCTGACTATGGCTACACCTTC. Residues: CASSLEGADYGYTF. The full variable domain, in which reference TRBV5-1 and TRBJ1-2 provide the parts outside the CDR3, is KAGVTQTPRYLIKTRGQQVTLSCSPISGHRSVSWYQQTPGQGLQFLFEYFSETQRNKGNFPGRFSGRQFSNSRSEMNVSTLELGDSALYLCASSLEGADYGYTFGSGTRLTVV.